There are many counts of the clone carrying this TCR beta chain. Its matching antigen is unknown. MiXCR reprocessed the PCR reads for TCRdb. This sample has just over 70,000 clones, with 18% found just once. This entry belongs to a study of metastatic and nonmetastatic thyroid tumors. At the level of the study: Across blood and tumor or nodule tissue, repertoires from malignant and benign thyroid patients were compared with one another.

Broader study findings: Malignant tumors reportedly showed significantly higher TCR beta diversity than benign nodules in both blood and tumor.

Patients had received no treatment of any kind before thyroid surgery. This receptor was taken from a female donor with papillary thyroid cancer or a benign thyroid nodule (not recorded which). Some clones in this sample may be carry-over from other donors' samples. Sequencing input: blood.

The CDR3 bases are TGTGCCAGTAGACCCAGGGACAGGGGCTGGGAGACCCAGTACTTC. It translates to CASRPRDRGWETQYF. The chain couples TRBV19 to TRBJ2-5; TRBD1 aligns across 10 bases. The CDR3 length is 15 residues. Germline lookup yields CDR1 LNHDA and CDR2 SQIVND (reference sequence). Losses at the gene ends were 6 bases for V and 5 bases for J; bases not matched to a gene: 9.